The 23 T cell receptor beta chains given below trace back to one sample, sequenced in a study of T cell changes during pregnancy in multiple sclerosis (dated by TCRdb to the late 2010s). The method was the immunoSEQ multiplex PCR assay. Imported from immuneACCESS, the table was reduced by TCRdb to in-frame sequences with V and J called. These copies leave out some clones; in studies compared against another copy, an unresolved V gene accounts for under half, and the cause of the remainder is not known. Within this sample are about 84,000 clones, with approximately 94% of them counted one time only. 2.5% of the sample comes from the top ten. Sequencing used peripheral blood, obtained in the third trimester of pregnancy. These receptors were obtained from a female donor with multiple sclerosis, enrolled in a pregnancy study.

This clone showed up just once. This chain connects TRBV29-1 to TRBJ2-1; 16 positions agree with TRBD2. The CDR3 sequence is 21 residues long. In germline, CDR1 is SQVTM, CDR2 ANQGSEA. The J segment lost 0 bases and the V segment lost 6 bases, leaving 17 bases of the junction unmatched. The DNA for the CDR3 is TGCAGCGTCCAGGGACTAGCGGGGGGGCTAGTGGGGTGGGGCTCCTACAATGAGCAGTTCTTC. It codes for CSVQGLAGGLVGWGSYNEQFF.

V usage is TRBV25-1 and J usage is TRBJ2-1, with no clear D. V was pared by 2 bases and J by 5 bases, with 13 bases between. This CDR3 is 15 amino acids long. Germline CDR1 and CDR2: MGHDK and SYGVNS. Here the CDR3 reads CASSEAIQLNNEQFF. The CDR3 region has the DNA TGTGCCAGCAGTGAAGCAATACAGCTGAACAATGAGCAGTTCTTC.

This clone occurred once. The chain carries TRBV2 and TRBJ1-4; TRBD1 matches at 7 bases. The CDR3 has 12 residues. V was clipped by 10 bases and J by 4 bases; unmatched bases: 3. Germline assignment: CDR1 SNHLY and CDR2 FYNNEI. CDR3 protein: CATGTVNEKLFF. In DNA, the CDR3 is TGTGCCACCGGGACAGTTAATGAAAAACTGTTTTTT.

V gene TRBV7-2 combines with J gene TRBJ2-2, with D hard to call. V shed 6 bases and J shed 0 bases, with 8 bases lying between them. Germline CDR1 reads SGHTA; CDR2 reads FQGNSA. CDR3 length equals 14 residues. CDR3 protein: CASRSTANTGELFF. CDR3 bases: TGTGCCAGCAGATCTACAGCGAACACCGGGGAGCTGTTTTTT.

This clone was counted once. V usage is TRBV30 and J usage is TRBJ1-2; D is perhaps TRBD1 (6 bases). V was clipped by 1 base and J by 7 bases, with 7 bases between them. Germline CDR1 is GTSNPN and CDR2 is SVGIG (reference sequence). This CDR3 region has 11 residues. The CDR3 reads CAWSDRAGYTF. The CDR3 coding sequence is TGTGCCTGGAGTGACAGGGCTGGCTACACCTTC.

The chain combines TRBV11-1 with TRBJ1-3; D not certain. V lost 1 base and J 0 bases, leaving 10 bases between the germline ends. The CDR3 runs 16 residues. Germline V lookup: CDR1 SGHAT, CDR2 FQDESV (reference sequence). This chain's CDR3 is CASSLETTSSGNTIYF. CDR3 sequence (DNA): TGTGCCAGCAGCTTAGAGACAACCAGCTCTGGAAACACCATATATTTT.

The chain links TRBV4-2 to TRBJ2-3; TRBD1 agrees at 8 bases. The ends lost 3 bases at V and 6 bases at J; junction bases unmatched: 14. The CDR3 contains 17 residues. Germline assignment: CDR1 LGHNA and CDR2 YNFKEQ. CDR3 nucleotides: TGTGCCAGCAGCCACCACACCAGAGACAGGGGTGGGGATACGCAGTATTTT. Amino acid sequence: CASSHHTRDRGGDTQYF.

The J gene is TRBJ1-1, the V gene TRBV29-1, with 9 bases identical to TRBD1. This CDR3 contains 14 residues. With 5 bases clipped from V and 6 bases from J, the junction kept 10 bases outside the gene matches. Germline V gene data show CDR1 as SQVTM and CDR2 as ANQGSEA. CDR3 bases: TGCAGCGTTTTTTCCCCGGGACAGGGTCCTGAAGCTTTCTTT. Residues: CSVFSPGQGPEAFF.

The chain has TRBV10-3 and TRBJ1-5, with D perhaps matching TRBD1 (5 bases). Germline V lookup: CDR1 ENHRY, CDR2 SYGVKD. With 1 base removed from V and 7 bases from J, the gap between germline ends came to 11 bases. The CDR3 is made up of 14 amino acids. CDR3 protein: CAISEFRQQQPQHF. For the CDR3, the DNA is TGTGCCATCAGTGAGTTTCGACAGCAGCAGCCCCAGCATTTT.

V usage is TRBV7-8 and J usage is TRBJ2-7; 10 bases agree with TRBD2. V lost 4 bases, J lost 0 bases, and 9 bases stayed unmatched. Germline-derived CDR1 and CDR2 are SGHVS and FQNEAQ. The CDR3 runs 17 residues. The CDR3 DNA follows: TGTGCCAGCAGCTCAGATGCTAGCGGGGGTCTCTCCTACGAGCAGTACTTC. Translated, it gives CASSSDASGGLSYEQYF. The whole variable domain, remainder taken from reference TRBV7-8 and TRBJ2-7, is GAGVSQSPRYKVAKRGQDVALRCDPISGHVSLFWYQQALGQGPEFLTYFQNEAQLDKSGLPSDRFFAERPEGSVSTLKIQRTQQEDSAVYLCASSSDASGGLSYEQYFGPGTRLTVT.

V is TRBV5-1 and J is TRBJ2-5; 9 nucleotides match TRBD1. The germline V gene has CDR1 SGHRS and CDR2 YFSETQ. V lost 2 bases, J lost 5 bases, and 7 bases stayed unmatched. CDR3 size: 15 residues. The CDR3 here is CASSLVRDREETQYF. In nucleotides, the CDR3 is TGCGCCAGCAGCTTAGTCCGGGACAGGGAGGAGACCCAGTACTTC. The variable domain in full, completed from reference TRBV5-1 and TRBJ2-5, reads KAGVTQTPRYLIKTRGQQVTLSCSPISGHRSVSWYQQTPGQGLQFLFEYFSETQRNKGNFPGRFSGRQFSNSRSEMNVSTLELGDSALYLCASSLVRDREETQYFGPGTRLLVL.

The chain is built from TRBV7-2 and TRBJ2-5; tentative D call: TRBD2 (6 bases). V was trimmed by 1 base and J by 4 bases, leaving 13 bases between them. Germline CDR1 and CDR2: SGHTA and FQGNSA. This CDR3 is 15 amino acids long. CDR3: CASSLVGRGGETQYF. The CDR3 DNA reads as TGTGCCAGCAGCTTAGTGGGGCGGGGAGGAGAGACCCAGTACTTC.

The chain uses TRBV5-6 and TRBJ1-5; TRBD1 matches at 9 bases. V dropped 0 bases and J dropped 1; count of bases not matched to a gene: 5. Germline CDR1 SGHDT, CDR2 YYEEEE. The CDR3 has 17 amino acids. CDR3 nucleotides: TGTGCCAGCAGCTTGGGGGTAGGACAGGGGAGCAATCAGCCCCAGCATTTT. It codes for CASSLGVGQGSNQPQHF.

This clone was detected only a few times. This chain links TRBV19 with TRBJ1-1; 12 bases agree with TRBD1. Germline V gene lookup returns CDR1 LNHDA and CDR2 SQIVND (reference sequence). CDR3 length: 15 amino acids. After removal of 5 bases from V and 6 bases from J, the junction contained 7 bases not matched to a gene. The CDR3 loop is CASSLGQGAGSEAFF. The CDR3 coding sequence is TGTGCCAGTAGTTTGGGACAGGGGGCGGGATCTGAAGCTTTCTTT. The whole variable domain, filled in from reference TRBV19 and TRBJ1-1, reads DGGITQSPKYLFRKEGQNVTLSCEQNLNHDAMYWYRQDPGQGLRLIYYSQIVNDFQKGDIAEGYSVSREKKESFPLTVTSAQKNPTAFYLCASSLGQGAGSEAFFGQGTRLTVV.

The CDR3 nucleotides read TGTGCCAGCAGTTACAGGGGTGGAAACACCATATATTTT. Amino acids: CASSYRGGNTIYF. The V gene is TRBV27, the J gene TRBJ1-3; the match to TRBD1 covers 7 bases. CDR1 and CDR2 (germline): MNHEY, SMNVEV (reference sequence). This CDR3 is built from 13 residues. With 4 bases clipped from V and 3 bases from J, the junction kept 0 bases outside the gene matches.

The rearrangement links TRBV7-6 to TRBJ2-7; 8 bases line up with TRBD1. Per germline, CDR1 SGHVS and CDR2 FNYEAQ. CDR3 size: 14 residues. V shed 2 bases, J shed 5 bases, and the junction held 5 bases outside the gene matches. CDR3 nucleotide sequence: TGTGCCAGCAGCTTAACGACAGGGGTCAACGAGCAGTACTTC. It codes for CASSLTTGVNEQYF. Full variable domain (remainder filled in from reference TRBV7-6 and TRBJ2-7): GAGVSQSPRYKVTKRGQDVALRCDPISGHVSLYWYRQALGQGPEFLTYFNYEAQQDKSGLPNDRFSAERPEGSISTLTIQRTEQRDSAMYRCASSLTTGVNEQYFGPGTRLTVT.

This chain connects TRBV30 to TRBJ2-1; D gene unclear. This CDR3 is built from 10 residues. In germline, CDR1 is GTSNPN, CDR2 SVGIG (reference sequence). Trimming left V 5 bases short and J 9 bases short, with 8 bases between. The CDR3 DNA reads TGTGCCTGGGGTCGCGGTGAGCAGTTCTTC. It is translated as CAWGRGEQFF.

This clone appeared once. V gene TRBV9 combines with J gene TRBJ2-3; D unclear. The CDR3 loop spans 14 amino acids. Trimming left V 1 base short and J 5 bases short, with 11 bases between. Germline V gene sequence: CDR1 SGDLS, CDR2 YYNGEE. The CDR3: CASSVSGLEDTQYF. The CDR3, as DNA: TGTGCCAGCAGCGTATCCGGGTTGGAAGATACGCAGTATTTT.

V usage is TRBV18 and J usage is TRBJ1-2; D gene ambiguous. The CDR3 sequence is 13 residues long. Between the trimmed V and J ends, which lost 4 bases and 3 bases, there was a span of 9 bases. Germline CDR1 KGHSH, CDR2 LQKENI. The CDR3 coding sequence is TGTGCCAGCTCACTAGCTTCCGACTATGGCTACACCTTC. Encoded protein: CASSLASDYGYTF.

The CDR3 region has the DNA TGTGCCAGCAGTTTAGCGGGTACCGGGGAGCTGTTTTTT. Its protein product is CASSLAGTGELFF. The rearrangement joins TRBV28 to TRBJ2-2; TRBD2 might be the D (5 bases). The CDR3 loop spans 13 amino acids. Per germline, CDR1 MDHEN and CDR2 SYDVKM. Trimming cost V 2 bases and J 5 bases, with 6 bases left between them.

The chain employs TRBV19 and TRBJ1-5; maybe TRBD1 (5 bases). The CDR3 consists of 11 residues. V lost 9 bases and J lost 6, with 9 bases in between. Germline lookup yields CDR1 LNHDA and CDR2 SQIVND (reference sequence). The CDR3 DNA sequence: TGTGCCAGCGGGGACTTTCAGCCCCAGCATTTT. It specifies CASGDFQPQHF.

The chain employs TRBV7-6 and TRBJ2-7; D may be TRBD1 (5 bases). CDR1 and CDR2 (germline): SGHVS, FNYEAQ. The germline V and J ends were trimmed by 5 bases and 3 bases, with 8 bases remaining between them. The CDR3 sequence is 12 residues long. DNA of the CDR3: TGTGCCAGCAGCAAAGGGGACTACGAGCAGTACTTC. Amino acids: CASSKGDYEQYF.

CDR3: CASSTEPARTYEQYF. CDR3 DNA: TGCGCCAGCTCGACAGAACCTGCCCGAACCTACGAGCAGTACTTC. This chain links TRBV5-1 with TRBJ2-7; the D gene is possibly TRBD1 (5 bases). CDR1 is SGHRS, CDR2 YFSETQ, per germline. V was pared by 7 bases and J by 2 bases, with 19 bases between. The CDR3 is 15 amino acids. Variable domain in full (rest from reference TRBV5-1 and TRBJ2-7): KAGVTQTPRYLIKTRGQQVTLSCSPISGHRSVSWYQQTPGQGLQFLFEYFSETQRNKGNFPGRFSGRQFSNSRSEMNVSTLELGDSALYLCASSTEPARTYEQYFGPGTRLTVT.